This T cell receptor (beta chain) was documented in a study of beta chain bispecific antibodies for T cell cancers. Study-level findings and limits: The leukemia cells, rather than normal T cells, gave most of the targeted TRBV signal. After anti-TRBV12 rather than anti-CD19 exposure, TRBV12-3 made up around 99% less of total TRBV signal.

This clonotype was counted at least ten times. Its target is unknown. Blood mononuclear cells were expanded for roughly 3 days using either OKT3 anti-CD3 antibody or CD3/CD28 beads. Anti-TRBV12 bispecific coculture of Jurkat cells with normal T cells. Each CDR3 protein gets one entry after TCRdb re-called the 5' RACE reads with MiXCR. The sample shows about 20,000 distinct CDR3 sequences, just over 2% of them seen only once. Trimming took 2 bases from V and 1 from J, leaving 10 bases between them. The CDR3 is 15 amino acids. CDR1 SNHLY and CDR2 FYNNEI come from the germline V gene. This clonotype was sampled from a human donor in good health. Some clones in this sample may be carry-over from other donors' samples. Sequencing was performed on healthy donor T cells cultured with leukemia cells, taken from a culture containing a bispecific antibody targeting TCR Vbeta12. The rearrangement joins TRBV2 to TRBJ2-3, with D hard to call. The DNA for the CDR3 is TGTGCCAGCAGTGAACCTACCACAGGCACAGATACGCAGTATTTT. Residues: CASSEPTTGTDTQYF.